Listed here are 15 T cell receptor beta chains from one sample, sequenced in a study of T cell repertoires in cytomegalovirus infection. MiXCR, run by TCRdb on the reads, gives a single entry per CDR3 protein. Of just under 550,000 distinct CDR3 sequences listed, around 27% were seen once; the top ten hold less than 15%. The specimen was PBMCs. These receptors were obtained from a human donor in good health (CMV status not recorded). Some clones in this sample may be carry-over from other donors' samples.

The rearrangement links TRBV2 to TRBJ2-6; D possibly corresponds to TRBD2 (6 bases). This CDR3 contains 17 residues. Between the trimmed V and J ends, which lost 7 bases and 0 bases, there was a span of 16 bases. Germline loops: CDR1 SNHLY, CDR2 FYNNEI. The CDR3 loop reads CASTGGQGISGANVLTF. CDR3 in DNA: TGTGCCAGCACCGGAGGGCAGGGAATCTCTGGGGCCAACGTCCTGACTTTC.

This clonotype was counted between two and nine times. The chain joins TRBV4-3 to TRBJ1-5; no clear D. Per germline, CDR1 LGHNA and CDR2 YSLEER. V was trimmed by 0 bases and J by 4 bases, leaving 10 bases between them. This CDR3 contains 15 residues. CDR3 nucleotides: TGCGCCAGCAGCCAAGATTGGGGAACTAATCAGCCCCAGCATTTT. Its protein product is CASSQDWGTNQPQHF.

This clonotype was found many times. The chain joins TRBV12-3 or TRBV12-4 to TRBJ2-3, with a possible D match to TRBD2 (5 bases). The CDR3 sequence is 18 residues long. With 4 bases removed from V and 1 base from J, the gap between germline ends came to 21 bases. The CDR3 reads CASSSDYLNSRGTDTQYF. The CDR3 DNA reads TGTGCCAGCAGTTCCGACTACCTTAATTCACGGGGCACAGATACGCAGTATTTT.

There are a few counts of this clonotype. This chain connects TRBV7-2 to TRBJ2-1; TRBD2 matches at 14 bases. Trimming at V came to 6 bases and at J to 3 bases, leaving 10 bases not matched to a gene. The CDR3 runs to 18 residues. Germline V gives CDR1 SGHTA, CDR2 FQGNSA. In DNA form, the CDR3 reads TGTGCCAGCAGGTCCGGGACTAGCGGGAGTATCGGCTACAATGAGCAGTTCTTC. This sequence encodes CASRSGTSGSIGYNEQFF. Full variable domain (missing parts from reference TRBV7-2 and TRBJ2-1): GAGVSQSPSNKVTEKGKDVELRCDPISGHTALYWYRQSLGQGLEFLIYFQGNSAPDKSGLPSDRFSAERTGGSVSTLTIQRTQQEDSAVYLCASRSGTSGSIGYNEQFFGPGTRLTVL.

The chain uses TRBV19 and TRBJ2-3; D is uncertain. Trimming took off 0 bases at V and 0 bases at J, with 4 bases between the two ends. The CDR3 loop spans 14 amino acids. Germline V gives CDR1 LNHDA, CDR2 SQIVND (reference sequence). The CDR3 DNA sequence: TGTGCCAGTAGTATAGAAGGGAGCACAGATACGCAGTATTTT. Translation gives CASSIEGSTDTQYF.

This clonotype turned up a few times. The chain combines TRBV4-1 with TRBJ2-1, with 12 bases matching TRBD2. V was pared by 0 bases and J by 13 bases, with 4 bases of the junction left unmatched. This CDR3 comprises 14 residues. Germline V lookup: CDR1 MGHRA, CDR2 YSYEKL. The DNA of the CDR3 is TGCGCCAGCAGCCAAGAGACTAGCGGGAGATATCAGTTCTTC. Residues: CASSQETSGRYQFF.

The V call is TRBV20-1, the J call TRBJ2-1; D perhaps matches TRBD2 (6 bases). The CDR3 consists of 12 residues. Germline assignment: CDR1 DFQATT and CDR2 SNEGSKA (reference sequence). V was shortened by 3 bases and J by 8 bases, with 11 bases between the two germline ends. The DNA for the CDR3 is TGCAGTGCTAGCGGGAGTGGATATGAGCAGTTCTTC. Translation: CSASGSGYEQFF.

This clonotype was counted a few times. The CDR3 DNA reads as TGCAGTGCTAGTGGGGATAGGGCAAACTCCTACAATGAGCAGTTCTTC. As protein: CSASGDRANSYNEQFF. V is TRBV20-1 and J is TRBJ2-1; no reliable D call. The CDR3 sequence is 16 residues long. Trimming took 3 bases from V and 0 from J, leaving 15 bases between them. Germline loops: CDR1 DFQATT, CDR2 SNEGSKA (reference sequence).

V and J are TRBV19 and TRBJ2-1; TRBD1 matches at 7 bases. Losses at the gene ends were 5 bases for V and 4 bases for J; bases not matched to a gene: 8. The CDR3 has 15 amino acids. Per germline, CDR1 LNHDA and CDR2 SQIVND (reference sequence). The CDR3 loop is CASSRIWDRYNEQFF. The CDR3 DNA is TGTGCCAGTAGTCGTATATGGGACAGATACAATGAGCAGTTCTTC.

This clonotype showed up just a few times. The J gene is TRBJ2-3, the V gene TRBV7-2; 10 bases fit TRBD2. V lost 3 bases to trimming and J lost 4 bases; unmatched junction nucleotides: 4. Germline V gives CDR1 SGHTA, CDR2 FQGNSA. This CDR3 comprises 15 residues. The CDR3, as DNA: TGTGCCAGCAGCTTTCCTAGCGGGAGTTCAGATACGCAGTATTTT. The encoded protein is CASSFPSGSSDTQYF.

The chain employs TRBV6-5 and TRBJ1-2, with D unresolved. The CDR3 is 12 residues long. Germline CDR1 MNHEY, CDR2 SVGAGI. Trimming cost V 4 bases and J 12 bases, with 15 bases left between them. The CDR3 loop reads CASSFLGEVDTF. The CDR3 coding sequence is TGTGCCAGCAGTTTTCTTGGGGAGGTTGACACCTTC.

V usage is TRBV6-6 and J usage is TRBJ2-1; D is unresolved. From germline, CDR1 is MNHNY and CDR2 SVGAGI (reference sequence). The ends were cut back, 2 bases at V and 8 bases at J, with 13 bases in the middle. The CDR3 loop spans 14 amino acids. The CDR3 is CASSYSLFRYEQFF. Written as DNA, the CDR3 is TGTGCCAGCAGTTACAGTTTGTTTAGATATGAGCAGTTCTTC.

The rearrangement uses TRBV29-1 and TRBJ1-1, with D uncertain. From germline, CDR1 is SQVTM and CDR2 ANQGSEA. The CDR3 is 11 residues long. The germline V and J ends were trimmed by 6 bases and 1 base, with 6 bases remaining between them. The CDR3 loop reads CSVFKNTEAFF. The CDR3, as DNA: TGCAGCGTCTTCAAGAACACTGAAGCTTTCTTT.

This clonotype appeared a few times. This rearrangement joins TRBV10-3 to TRBJ2-7; weak D call: TRBD1 (5 bases). V lost 10 bases to trimming and J lost 0 bases, with 16 bases between them. This CDR3 comprises 14 residues. Looked up from germline, CDR1 is ENHRY and CDR2 is SYGVKD. The CDR3 loop is CATKGRDVSYEQYF. In DNA form, the CDR3 reads TGTGCCACCAAGGGGCGAGATGTCTCCTACGAGCAGTACTTC.

In this sample, this clonotype turned up a few times. The CDR3 nucleotides read TGTGCCAGCAGCTTAGAGATTTTTAACACTGAAGCTTTCTTT. Its protein is CASSLEIFNTEAFF. The chain combines TRBV11-2 with TRBJ1-1; D is undetermined. This CDR3 contains 14 residues. V lost 0 bases and J lost 2, with 7 bases in between. Germline lookup yields CDR1 SGHAT and CDR2 FQNNGV.